The 10 T cell receptor beta chains given below trace back to one sample, sequenced in a study of tumor-infiltrating lymphocytes in primary liver carcinoma. The roughly 20-34 mg bulk tissue piece was not sorted before simultaneous RNA and DNA extraction. Starting from approximately 0.45 ug of total RNA, TCR beta cDNA was produced with a primer in the constant region. The TCR beta library was amplified through three nested multiplex PCR rounds in a modified ARM-PCR procedure. Researchers ran the first two PCR rounds for ten to eleven cycles each with TRBV1-TRBV30 forward primers and a C-beta reverse primer. TCRdb independently ran MiXCR on the multiplex PCR reads; one entry per CDR3 protein. This sample has around 54,000 distinct CDR3 sequences, with about 73% found just once. Sequencing was performed on liver tumor tissue from sampling region 2. Sample subset: tumor region T2, inferior pole. These receptors were obtained from a man between 35 and 55 years old with primary liver carcinoma and hepatitis B virus infection.

The V gene is TRBV6-2 or TRBV6-3, the J gene TRBJ2-7, with 13 positions matching TRBD2. V lost 6 bases and J lost 4; bases outside the gene matches: 6. This CDR3 is 15 amino acids long. Germline loops: CDR1 MNHEY, CDR2 SVGEGT. This CDR3 reads CASRPGTSGAYEQYF. The DNA of the CDR3 is TGTGCCAGCAGACCCGGGACTAGCGGGGCGTACGAGCAGTACTTC.

On this clonotype itself: Likely a read error: the CDR3 ends without its conserved phenylalanine or tryptophan. The gene calls are TRBV29-1 and TRBJ2-5, with 10 bases lining up with TRBD1. The CDR3 is made up of 12 amino acids. Looked up from germline, CDR1 is SQVTM and CDR2 is ANQGSEA. Here the CDR3 DNA reads TGCAACGTAGACAGGGGGCTAGGGACCCAGTACTTA. As protein: CNVDRGLGTQYL.

V gene TRBV5-8 combines with J gene TRBJ2-1; D tentatively fits TRBD1 or TRBD2 (5 bases each). Looked up from germline, CDR1 is SGHTS and CDR2 is YDEGEE. Deletions cut 7 bases from V and 6 bases from J, with 23 bases between. The CDR3 covers 16 residues. The CDR3 sequence: CASCLGLFGACNEQFF. The DNA for the CDR3 is TGTGCCAGCTGCCTCGGACTCTTTGGGGCCTGCAATGAGCAGTTCTTC.

A remark on this clonotype: One junction end disagrees with the germline gene, perhaps due to a read error. The genes are TRBV6-6 and TRBJ1-5, with D possibly matching TRBD1 (6 bases). CDR3 length: 14 residues. The V gene's germline CDR1 is MNHNY and CDR2 SVGAGI (reference sequence). The CDR3 nucleotides are TGTGCCAGCAGGACAGTCGGGGGGGCACAGCCCCAACATTTT. Translated, it gives CASRTVGGAQPQHF.

Comment on this clonotype: With a much larger clone just one base away, this may be a read error. The chain has TRBV28 and TRBJ1-3; D perhaps matches TRBD1 (5 bases). The CDR3 runs 14 residues. CDR1 and CDR2 (germline): MDHEN, SYDVKM. CDR3 protein: CASNYGDSGNIIYF. CDR3 in DNA: TGTGCCAGCAATTACGGGGACTCTGGAAACATCATATATTTT. The full variable domain, in which reference TRBV28 and TRBJ1-3 provide the parts outside the CDR3, is DVKVTQSSRYLVKRTGEKVFLECVQDMDHENMFWYRQDPGLGLRLIYFSYDVKMKEKGDIPEGYSVSREKKERFSLILESASTNQTSMYLCASNYGDSGNIIYFGEGSWLTVV.

With regard to this clonotype: Because it lacks the conserved phenylalanine or tryptophan at the end, this CDR3 is likely a read error. The V gene is TRBV29-1, the J gene TRBJ2-7, with a weak D call TRBD2 (5 bases). CDR1 and CDR2 from the germline V gene are SQVTM and ANQGSEA. This CDR3 contains 13 residues. Trimming removed 3 bases from V and 0 bases from J, with 9 bases in between. CDR3 nucleotides: TGCAGCGTTGAGGGAGACGGCTCCTACGAGCAGTACTGT. It yields the protein CSVEGDGSYEQYC.

In the case of this clonotype: Because the CDR3 is missing its conserved closing phenylalanine or tryptophan, this is likely a read error. CDR3 sequence reads: CASSGLAGYEQYL. DNA of the CDR3: TGTGCCAGCAGTGGACTAGCGGGTTACGAGCAGTACTTA. The chain couples TRBV6-2 or TRBV6-3 to TRBJ2-7; TRBD2 matches at 11 bases. V lost 5 bases and J lost 4; bases outside the gene matches: 1. The germline gives CDR1 MNHEY, CDR2 SVGEGT. The CDR3 runs 13 residues.

Comments on this clonotype: At one end the junction does not follow the germline gene, possibly because of a read error. The chain uses TRBV4-1 and TRBJ1-4; perhaps TRBD1 as D (5 bases). The CDR3 length is 16 residues. Germline V gene sequence: CDR1 MGHRA, CDR2 YSYEKL. CDR3 DNA: TGCGTCAGCAGCCAAGTACCCGGGACCGGAAACGAAAAACTGTTTTTC. This gives the protein CVSSQVPGTGNEKLFF.

As regards this clonotype: Compared with germline, one end of the junction differs, possibly owing to a read error. V gene TRBV12-3 or TRBV12-4 combines with J gene TRBJ2-7; D is possibly TRBD1 or TRBD2 (5 bases each). CDR3 length: 12 amino acids. The CDR3 protein is CTSSIRGYGQYF. CDR3 in DNA: TGTACCAGCTCGATACGGGGCTACGGGCAGTACTTC.

Points on this clonotype: At one boundary the junction diverges from the germline segment, which might be a read error. CDR3 amino acids: CASSFRRSENTGELFF. The CDR3, as DNA: TGCGCCAGTAGCTTCCGCAGAAGCGAGAACACCGGGGAGCTGTTTTTT. This rearrangement joins TRBV5-1 to TRBJ2-2; no firm D call. Germline-derived CDR1 and CDR2 are SGHRS and YFSETQ. This CDR3 is 16 amino acids long. The variable domain in full, with the rest retrieved from reference TRBV5-1 and TRBJ2-2, is KAGVTQTPRYLIKTRGQQVTLSCSPISGHRSVSWYQQTPGQGLQFLFEYFSETQRNKGNFPGRFSGRQFSNSRSEMNVSTLELGDSALYLCASSFRRSENTGELFFGEGSRLTVL.